Sequencing of this T cell receptor beta chain was carried out in a study of identical twins. Study outcomes and limitations: There were fewer insertions in abundant cord blood beta clonotypes, but memory repertoires showed no such pattern. The same donors were not followed; conclusions instead depended on cross-sectional statistical analysis.

Germline CDR1 and CDR2: SGHAT and FQNNGV. V gave up 3 bases and J gave up 1 base; unmatched junction bases: 4. The CDR3 sequence is 15 residues long. As to this clonotype: Its antigen is undetermined.

MiXCR, run by TCRdb on the 5' RACE reads, gives a single entry per CDR3 protein. The sample has about 530,000 distinct CDR3 sequences, 20% to 25% seen once. This sample was shared with a second study, whose subject was yellow fever vaccine responses in identical twins. That report adds: Twin vaccine T cell responses reportedly seemed partly convergent, partly personalized.

The V gene is TRBV11-2, the J gene TRBJ2-7; 9 bases line up with TRBD1. Sequenced sample: CD4+ T cells sorted from blood. This TCR derives from a woman aged 18-29 years in good health. The CDR3 coding sequence is TGTGCCAGCAGCTTCGGACAGGGGAGGTCCTACGAGCAGTACTTC. It is translated as CASSFGQGRSYEQYF.